This TCR beta chain originates from a study of blood T cell repertoires in COVID-19 (dated by TCRdb to about 2020). Regarding the complete study: Samples from collaborators originated in the United States, Italy and Spain and spanned both the acute and convalescent phases of COVID-19. The repertoires were released in a freely available public database intended as a resource for research on the immune response to SARS-CoV-2. The sample metadata nearly always contained a de-identified subject ID, COVID-19 status, age in years and sex. The material from the prospective study consisted of cDNA or gDNA derived from T cells, B-cell-depleted T cells, or PBMCs. The dataset comprised deeply sampled blood TCRbeta repertoires from subjects exposed to, actively infected with, or recovered from COVID-19. The samples were drawn from two sources: the first 160 participants of the ongoing ImmuneRACE study, and 1,000 to 1,500 subjects contributed by 6 global collaborators. Where available, HLA class I and class II types were obtained from metadata supplied by the sample provider rather than from assay-based typing. Study-wide conclusions, independent of this receptor: The amount of clinical and demographic metadata varied by source and participant and was provided uncurated.

Each collaborating institution followed its own protocols to collect whole blood in K2EDTA tubes. For TCRbeta analysis, collaborators shipped samples in one of three forms: frozen whole blood, isolated PBMCs, or DNA extracted from either of those sample types. CDR1 LNHDA and CDR2 SQIVND are derived from the germline V gene (reference sequence). Trimming removed 5 bases from V and 0 bases from J, leaving 12 bases between the germline ends. The CDR3 numbers 15 residues from cysteine through phenylalanine. Only the CDR3 portion is preserved as DNA: 45 bases, with reading frame beginning at the first base. TCRbeta CDR3 regions were amplified from genomic DNA by means of the immunoSEQ Assay, a bias-controlled multiplex PCR. The original pipeline was this. Within the assay, amplification of reference gene primers was used to estimate how many nucleated cells each sample contained. To quantify the absolute abundance of each unique TCRbeta CDR3 rearrangement, sequence reads were collapsed and filtered. For each sample, productive Simpson clonality was calculated as the square root of Simpson's diversity index across productive rearrangements. Not all clones reach the TCRdb copy of this immuneACCESS table, which keeps in-frame sequences only. Checked studies attribute under half of the gap to unresolved V genes and leave the rest unexplained. That table gives V, J and clone size, and the DNA gave D and trimming. This sample gives 200,000 to 250,000 clones in total; over 60% of them show up just once. Around 7.3% of the sample comes from the top ten.

Only one count was recorded for this clone. Its antigen specificity is not known. Per-base qualities were not stored, and no clone one base away is much larger. This clonotype was sampled from a woman between 65 and 79 years old with acute or convalescent COVID-19. The chain uses TRBV19 and TRBJ2-3; D gene: possibly TRBD1, on 6 matching bases. Sequences were obtained from peripheral blood. The CDR3 reads CASSQAGVSTDTQYF. DNA sequence: TGTGCCAGTAGTCAGGCAGGGGTGAGCACAGATACGCAGTATTTT.